The rows below give T cell receptor beta chains drawn from one sample of a study of radiation and T cells in renal cell carcinoma. Clones were sequenced by immunoSEQ multiplex PCR, and TCRdb holds only the in-frame ones, with some missing. This table has tens of thousands of clones, roughly nine tenths appearing once. Sequences were derived from blood, sampled from a patient whose treatment included radiotherapy and nephrectomy. These receptors came from a woman in her seventies with renal cell carcinoma. Each CDR3 is given with its conserved first and last residue. A D gene is named only where the DNA matches it firmly. Expanded clones get a size class; other rows say once, few or many, or leave the size out.

CDR3 DNA	CDR3 protein	V gene	D gene	clone size	J gene
TGTGCCAGCAGCAGGGGGGGCTACACTGAAGCTTTCTTT	CASSRGGYTEAFF	TRBV25-1	TRBD1	few	TRBJ1-1
TGTGCCAGCAGCCCTGACAGGGGGCGGTCACCCCTCCACTTT	CASSPDRGRSPLHF	TRBV2	TRBD1	.	TRBJ1-6
TGTGCCAGCAGTGGACTGGTAGGCTATGGCTACACCTTC	CASSGLVGYGYTF	TRBV28	.	.	TRBJ1-2
TGTGCCAGCAGTCTTGTGACCGGGGAGCTGTTTTTT	CASSLVTGELFF	TRBV2	.	.	TRBJ2-2
TGCAGCGTTGACGTAGGAGGGGATACGCAGTATTTT	CSVDVGGDTQYF	TRBV29-1	.	.	TRBJ2-3
TGTGCCAGCAGTGGGGACAGGCTCAATCAGCCCCAGCATTTT	CASSGDRLNQPQHF	TRBV2	TRBD1	.	TRBJ1-5
TGTGCCAGCAGCTTCGGGCTCCGCGGGACTGAAGCTTTCTTT	CASSFGLRGTEAFF	TRBV9	.	few	TRBJ1-1
TGTGCCAGCACGAGATCCACAGATACGCAGTATTTT	CASTRSTDTQYF	TRBV2	.	.	TRBJ2-3
TGTGCCAGCAGTTACTCTGGGGGGCGAGGATATGGCTACACCTTC	CASSYSGGRGYGYTF	TRBV6-5	.	.	TRBJ1-2
TGTGCCAGCAGCGAGAGATCCTACAATGAGCAGTTCTTC	CASSERSYNEQFF	TRBV7-9	.	.	TRBJ2-1
TGTGCCACCAGCAGAGATACGGGAGGGGCGGTGAGCTCCTACAATGAGCAGTTCTTC	CATSRDTGGAVSSYNEQFF	TRBV15	TRBD2	.	TRBJ2-1
TGTGCCATCGCCTCTGGAAACACCATATATTTT	CAIASGNTIYF	TRBV10-3	.	.	TRBJ1-3
TGTGCCAGTAGTGACAGGGGCTCTAATAATTCACCCCTCCACTTT	CASSDRGSNNSPLHF	TRBV19	TRBD1	.	TRBJ1-6
TGTGCCAGCTCCCCACTGGCGGGTCCAATCTCTGGGGCCAACGTCCTGACTTTC	CASSPLAGPISGANVLTF	TRBV18	.	.	TRBJ2-6
TGTGCCAGCAGGAGCGGGGGGGCGGAGACCCAGTACTTC	CASRSGGAETQYF	TRBV2	TRBD2	.	TRBJ2-5
TGTGCCATCAAGGCGGACGGACGGAAGAACACCGGGGAGCTGTTTTTT	CAIKADGRKNTGELFF	TRBV10-3	.	.	TRBJ2-2
TGCGCCAGCAGCTTGGACAGGGTGGCTGAAGCTTTCTTT	CASSLDRVAEAFF	TRBV5-1	.	.	TRBJ1-1
TGCGCCAGCAGCCTGGCCACTAGTATTGAGACCCAGTACTTC	CASSLATSIETQYF	TRBV5-1	.	.	TRBJ2-5
TGTGCCTGGAGTCACAGCATGAACACTGAAGCTTTCTTT	CAWSHSMNTEAFF	TRBV30	.	.	TRBJ1-1
TGTGCCAGCAGCCGGGACAGGGGGTTGGCAGATACGCAGTATTTT	CASSRDRGLADTQYF	TRBV7-2	TRBD1	once	TRBJ2-3
TGTGCCAGCAGTTCCACACAGGGGGATGGCTACACCTTC	CASSSTQGDGYTF	TRBV7-9	TRBD1	few	TRBJ1-2
TGTGCCAGCAGTGCGGGGGGCCAAGAGACCCAGTACTTC	CASSAGGQETQYF	TRBV7-2	TRBD2	.	TRBJ2-5